The sequence of this T cell receptor (beta chain) was determined in a study of T cells in localized non-small cell lung cancer. The protocol was immunoSEQ multiplex PCR, while the TCRdb copy is restricted to in-frame clones and leaves out a portion. The sample includes a few thousand clones, under 35% of them seen just once. As for this clone: Antigen: not known.

Study results and limitations: Adjacent lung tissue had a median 57 of the top 100 clones found in the tumor. Tumor trailed uninvolved adjacent lung in T cell clonality, which peaked there. Only one tumor region was sequenced, so heterogeneity remains possible.

Germline V lookup: CDR1 MNHGY, CDR2 SAAAGT. J lost 6 bases, V lost 7 bases, and 9 bases had no gene match. The CDR3 runs to 16 residues. The receptor was derived from a man between 35 and 75 years old with stage II squamous cell lung carcinoma. This chain connects TRBV6-8 to TRBJ2-2, with 12 bases fitting TRBD2. The specimen was lung tumor tissue, collected before any cancer treatment. The CDR3 DNA reads as TGTGCCAGCAACAGACTAGCGGGAGTTGCGGCCGGGGAGCTGTTTTTT. Encoded protein: CASNRLAGVAAGELFF.